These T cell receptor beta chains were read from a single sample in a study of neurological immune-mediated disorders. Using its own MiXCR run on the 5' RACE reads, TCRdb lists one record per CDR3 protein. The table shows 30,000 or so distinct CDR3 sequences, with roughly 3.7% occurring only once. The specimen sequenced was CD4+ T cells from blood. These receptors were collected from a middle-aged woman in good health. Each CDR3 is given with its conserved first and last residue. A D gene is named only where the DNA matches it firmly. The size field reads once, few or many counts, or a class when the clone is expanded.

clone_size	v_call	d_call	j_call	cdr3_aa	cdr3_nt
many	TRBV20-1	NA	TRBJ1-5	CSANPPGGNNQPQHF	TGCAGTGCCAACCCCCCGGGAGGGAACAATCAGCCCCAGCATTTT
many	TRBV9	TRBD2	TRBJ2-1	CASSVGWDYYNEQFF	TGTGCCAGCAGCGTAGGGTGGGACTACTACAATGAGCAGTTCTTC
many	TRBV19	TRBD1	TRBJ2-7	CASTLGQGFSYEQYF	TGTGCCAGTACCCTGGGACAGGGGTTCTCCTACGAGCAGTACTTC
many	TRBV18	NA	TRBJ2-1	CASSPSPPGARNEQFF	TGTGCCAGCTCACCTTCTCCGCCTGGGGCCCGCAATGAGCAGTTCTTC
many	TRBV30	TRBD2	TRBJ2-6	CACGLAGLAGANVLTF	TGTGCCTGCGGACTAGCGGGACTGGCTGGGGCCAACGTCCTGACTTTC
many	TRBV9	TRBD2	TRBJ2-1	CASSEGLASNEQFF	TGTGCCAGCAGTGAGGGACTAGCGAGCAATGAGCAGTTCTTC
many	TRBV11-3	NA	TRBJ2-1	CASSLSGFNEQFF	TGTGCCAGCAGCTTATCAGGGTTCAATGAGCAGTTCTTC
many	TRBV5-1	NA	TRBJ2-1	CASSPNYSSYEQFF	TGCGCCAGCAGCCCAAATTATTCCTCCTATGAGCAGTTCTTC
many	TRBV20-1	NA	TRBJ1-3	CSASGGVLTGNTIYF	TGCAGTGCTAGTGGCGGGGTACTCACTGGAAACACCATATATTTT
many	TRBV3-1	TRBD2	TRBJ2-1	CASSREGLVSANEQFF	TGTGCCAGCAGCCGAGAGGGACTAGTCAGCGCGAATGAGCAGTTCTTC
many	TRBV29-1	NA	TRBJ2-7	CSVEGGTSTYEQYF	TGCAGCGTTGAAGGAGGGACCTCAACCTACGAGCAGTACTTC
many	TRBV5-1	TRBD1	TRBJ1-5	CASSPDGQANQPQHF	TGCGCCAGCAGCCCGGACGGACAGGCCAATCAGCCCCAGCATTTT
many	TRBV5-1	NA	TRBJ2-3	CASSLELVGDTQYF	TGCGCCAGCAGCTTGGAACTAGTGGGAGATACGCAGTATTTT
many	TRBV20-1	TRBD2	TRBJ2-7	CSASISGRTYEQYF	TGCAGTGCTAGTATTAGCGGGAGAACCTACGAGCAGTACTTC
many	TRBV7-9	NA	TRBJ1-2	CASSPAGGVRGYTF	TGTGCCAGCAGCCCCGCGGGGGGGGTGAGGGGCTACACCTTC
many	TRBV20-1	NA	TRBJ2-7	CSARGVFGYEQYF	TGCAGTGCTAGAGGGGTGTTTGGGTACGAGCAGTACTTC
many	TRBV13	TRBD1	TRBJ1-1	CASSRWTGVDTEAFF	TGTGCCAGCAGCCGATGGACAGGGGTCGACACTGAAGCTTTCTTT
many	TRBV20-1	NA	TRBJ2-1	CSALKRAGEQFF	TGCAGTGCTCTCAAACGGGCAGGGGAGCAGTTCTTC